One and the same sample provided the 18 T cell receptor beta chains below, sequenced in a study of shared T cell receptors in the human thymus. Profiled with immunoSEQ multiplex PCR; TCRdb holds only in-frame clones, not every one. This table holds about 710,000 clones, about 90% found once. Another study also made use of these data, one on human thymus T cells.

Sequencing used thymocytes. These receptors all stem from a boy younger than two with a congenital heart defect.

This clone came up a few times. This chain links TRBV28 with TRBJ1-3; D unresolved. V was cut by 7 bases and J by 2 bases, with 12 bases left in between. CDR3 length equals 14 residues. Germline assignment: CDR1 MDHEN and CDR2 SYDVKM. CDR3: CASTLGSPGNTIYF. DNA for the CDR3: TGTGCCAGCACCCTGGGGAGTCCTGGAAACACCATATATTTT.

This clone has just a few counts. The rearrangement uses TRBV6-1 and TRBJ1-1, with D perhaps matching TRBD1 (5 bases). The CDR3 totals 12 residues. Germline assignment: CDR1 MNHNS and CDR2 SASEGT. V gave up 5 bases and J gave up 3 bases, with 7 bases separating them. The CDR3 reads CASSRQHTEAFF. The CDR3 DNA is TGTGCCAGCAGTAGACAGCACACTGAAGCTTTCTTT.

The chain couples TRBV4-3 to TRBJ1-4; no reliable D call. Per germline, CDR1 LGHNA and CDR2 YSLEER. With 2 bases removed from V and 0 bases from J, the gap between germline ends came to 7 bases. This CDR3 region has 15 residues. The CDR3 coding sequence is TGCGCCAGCAGCCAATCTCGAGCAACTAATGAAAAACTGTTTTTT. Translating gives CASSQSRATNEKLFF.

The CDR3 loop is CASSQAGPGQHGNTIYF. CDR3 DNA: TGCGCCAGCAGCCAAGCCGGCCCGGGACAGCACGGAAACACCATATATTTT. The chain joins TRBV4-1 to TRBJ1-3; 7 bases map to TRBD1. The germline gives CDR1 MGHRA, CDR2 YSYEKL. The J segment lost 4 bases and the V segment lost 1 base, leaving 10 bases of the junction unmatched. CDR3 length equals 17 residues.

The chain joins TRBV5-5 to TRBJ2-7, with 11 bases lining up with TRBD2. The CDR3 spans 16 residues. The germline V gene has CDR1 SGHKS and CDR2 YYEKEE (reference sequence). The ends lost 3 bases at V and 3 bases at J; junction bases unmatched: 8. CDR3 bases: TGTGCCAGCAGCTCGATTACTAGCGGGGGATACTACGAGCAGTACTTC. It codes for CASSSITSGGYYEQYF.

The chain links TRBV28 to TRBJ2-7; 9 bases agree with TRBD1. The CDR3 length is 14 residues. Trimming cost V 6 bases and J 2 bases; bases outside gene matches: 5. The germline gives CDR1 MDHEN, CDR2 SYDVKM. The CDR3 protein is CASSGTGRAYEQYF. The CDR3 nucleotides read TGTGCCAGCAGCGGGACAGGGAGGGCCTACGAGCAGTACTTC. Complete variable domain (other parts from reference TRBV28 and TRBJ2-7): DVKVTQSSRYLVKRTGEKVFLECVQDMDHENMFWYRQDPGLGLRLIYFSYDVKMKEKGDIPEGYSVSREKKERFSLILESASTNQTSMYLCASSGTGRAYEQYFGPGTRLTVT.

V and J are TRBV6-1 and TRBJ1-5, with D perhaps TRBD1 (5 bases). V lost 1 base and J lost 2, with 15 bases in between. This CDR3 has 17 amino acids. CDR1 is MNHNS, CDR2 SASEGT, per germline. The CDR3 is CASSEGRGYQGNQPQHF. Here the CDR3 DNA reads TGTGCCAGCAGTGAAGGGAGGGGTTATCAGGGCAATCAGCCCCAGCATTTT.

The chain links TRBV14 to TRBJ2-1; D is uncertain. The length of the CDR3 is 15 residues. Germline CDR1 reads SGHDN; CDR2 reads FVKESK. V dropped 1 base and J dropped 4 bases, with 11 bases sitting between them. The CDR3 DNA follows: TGTGCCAGCAGCCAAGCTCCCCCTAATTACAATGAGCAGTTCTTC. This sequence encodes CASSQAPPNYNEQFF.

DNA for the CDR3: TGTGCCAGTAGTATGCGGGGACAGGTTCAGCCCCAGCATTTT. Encoded protein: CASSMRGQVQPQHF. J is TRBJ1-5 and V is TRBV19; 8 nucleotides line up with TRBD1. This CDR3 comprises 14 residues. Germline values: CDR1 LNHDA, CDR2 SQIVND (reference sequence). V shed 3 bases and J 6 bases; nucleotides not matched to a gene: 4.

This clone came up once. The rearrangement joins TRBV25-1 to TRBJ2-5; 12 bases map to TRBD2. This CDR3 region has 17 residues. Germline V gives CDR1 MGHDK, CDR2 SYGVNS. V was clipped by 1 base and J by 4 bases; unmatched bases: 7. The CDR3 DNA is TGTGCCAGCAGTGAATCTAGCGGGGGGGCCGTATTAGAGACCCAGTACTTC. This gives the protein CASSESSGGAVLETQYF.

This rearrangement joins TRBV4-1 to TRBJ1-4; TRBD1 aligns across 7 bases. Germline loops: CDR1 MGHRA, CDR2 YSYEKL. The length of the CDR3 is 15 residues. Germline trimming cut 4 bases from V and 7 bases from J; bases unmatched to any gene: 9. The CDR3 DNA is TGCGCCAGCAGCCCCGACGGGACAGAAGGTGAAAAACTGTTTTTT. This gives the protein CASSPDGTEGEKLFF.

V gene TRBV2 combines with J gene TRBJ2-7; D is unclear. V lost 10 bases to trimming and J lost 4 bases, with 14 bases between them. In germline, CDR1 is SNHLY, CDR2 FYNNEI. This CDR3 region has 12 residues. CDR3: CATQTGLYEQYF. CDR3 bases: TGTGCCACCCAGACGGGTCTTTACGAGCAGTACTTC. The full variable domain, rest sourced from reference TRBV2 and TRBJ2-7, is EPEVTQTPSHQVTQMGQEVILRCVPISNHLYFYWYRQILGQKVEFLVSFYNNEISEKSEIFDDQFSVERPDGSNFTLKIRSTKLEDSAMYFCATQTGLYEQYFGPGTRLTVT.

This chain links TRBV19 with TRBJ1-5; no clear D. In germline, CDR1 is LNHDA, CDR2 SQIVND (reference sequence). V shed 7 bases and J shed 0 bases, with 13 bases lying between them. The CDR3 totals 15 residues. The DNA for the CDR3 is TGTGCCAGTACCGAAGTCGGGTATAGCAATCAGCCCCAGCATTTT. This gives the protein CASTEVGYSNQPQHF.

The V call is TRBV4-1, the J call TRBJ1-2; D gene uncertain. The length of the CDR3 is 11 residues. Germline assignment: CDR1 MGHRA and CDR2 YSYEKL. V was cut by 3 bases and J by 7 bases, with 6 bases left in between. CDR3 in DNA: TGCGCCAGCAGCCAGGCCTCTGGCTACACCTTC. Protein sequence: CASSQASGYTF.

J is TRBJ1-6 and V is TRBV5-6; TRBD1 aligns across 8 bases. Germline lookup yields CDR1 SGHDT and CDR2 YYEEEE. There are 16 residues in the CDR3. The V gene end was trimmed by 4 bases and the J gene end by 9 bases; junction bases not matched to a gene: 12. DNA of the CDR3: TGTGCCAGCAGCGCGACTACAGGGGGGAAGCGTTCACCCCTCCACTTT. Translating gives CASSATTGGKRSPLHF.

The chain is built from TRBV5-6 and TRBJ1-2; D unresolved. V was cut by 1 base and J by 4 bases, with 17 bases left in between. Germline-derived CDR1 and CDR2 are SGHDT and YYEEEE. The CDR3 is 16 residues long. CDR3 sequence (DNA): TGTGCCAGCAGCTTGAAGTTCGGAGGGCATCGCTATGGCTACACCTTC. This translates into CASSLKFGGHRYGYTF.

The chain is built from TRBV6-5 and TRBJ2-3; TRBD2 matches at 9 bases. The CDR3 is made up of 16 amino acids. Per germline, CDR1 MNHEY and CDR2 SVGAGI. J lost 3 bases, V lost 4 bases, and 8 bases had no gene match. As DNA, the CDR3 is TGTGCCAGCAGTTTTGTAGCGGGGGACGGGACAGATACGCAGTATTTT. It specifies CASSFVAGDGTDTQYF.

The chain recombines TRBV4-1 with TRBJ2-7, with D tentatively TRBD1 (6 bases). CDR1 MGHRA and CDR2 YSYEKL come from the germline V gene. The CDR3 extends over 17 amino acids. Trimming pared 1 base from V and 0 bases from J, leaving 16 bases between. The CDR3 spells CASSQGIQGQLSYEQYF. CDR3 nucleotide sequence: TGCGCCAGCAGCCAAGGTATCCAGGGACAACTCTCCTACGAGCAGTACTTC.